The present TCR beta chain was sequenced within a study of T cell repertoires in cytomegalovirus infection. Study at large: CMV infection plus the matching HLA type was flagged by public TCR beta signatures. Broader study findings: Clonotype analysis showed dominance of the ex vivo response by HLA-C-restricted CMV-specific TCR beta clonotypes. CMV carriers with the relevant HLA were identified by cumulative public TCR beta family frequency.

There are many counts of this clonotype. The target antigen is unknown. In germline, CDR1 is SGHTA, CDR2 FQGTGA. The CDR3 runs to 12 residues. Trimming took 5 bases from V and 9 from J, leaving 11 bases between them. TCRdb re-called the reads through MiXCR, storing one row per CDR3 protein. The sample has 100,000 to 150,000 distinct CDR3 sequences, less than 9.5% seen once. This clonotype was sampled from a human donor in good health (CMV status not recorded). Some clones in this sample may be carry-over from other donors' samples. The J gene is TRBJ2-1, the V gene TRBV7-3; D may match TRBD1 or TRBD2 (5 bases each). The sample was PBMCs. CDR3 sequence: CASSTARGEQFF. The CDR3 DNA is TGTGCCAGCAGCACCGCGAGGGGTGAGCAGTTCTTC.